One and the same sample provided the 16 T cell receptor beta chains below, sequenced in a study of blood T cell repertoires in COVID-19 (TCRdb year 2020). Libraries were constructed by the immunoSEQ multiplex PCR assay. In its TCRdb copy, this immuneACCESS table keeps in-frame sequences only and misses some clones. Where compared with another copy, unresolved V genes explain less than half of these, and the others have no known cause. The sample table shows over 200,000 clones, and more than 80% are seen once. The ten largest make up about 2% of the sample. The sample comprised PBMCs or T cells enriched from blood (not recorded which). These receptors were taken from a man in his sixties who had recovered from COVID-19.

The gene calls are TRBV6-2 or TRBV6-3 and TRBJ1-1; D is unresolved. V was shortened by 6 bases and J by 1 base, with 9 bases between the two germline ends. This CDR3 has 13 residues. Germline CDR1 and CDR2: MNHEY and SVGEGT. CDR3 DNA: TGTGCCAGCAGCTGGGCTTCGAACACTGAAGCTTTCTTT. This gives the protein CASSWASNTEAFF.

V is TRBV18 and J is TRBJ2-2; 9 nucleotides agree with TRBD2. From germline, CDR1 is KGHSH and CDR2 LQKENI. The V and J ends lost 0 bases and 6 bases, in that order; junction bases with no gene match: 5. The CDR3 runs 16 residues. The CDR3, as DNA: TGTGCCAGCTCACCACCGGGACTAGCAGGCGCCGGGGAGCTGTTTTTT. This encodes CASSPPGLAGAGELFF.

The CDR3 DNA follows: TGTGCCAGCAGGGGACAGAGCCTGAACACTGAAGCTTTCTTT. Amino acid sequence: CASRGQSLNTEAFF. The chain carries TRBV6-5 and TRBJ1-1, with 7 positions matching TRBD1. This CDR3 has 14 amino acids. Trimming took 6 bases from V and 0 from J; bases not matched to a gene: 4. Germline V gene lookup returns CDR1 MNHEY and CDR2 SVGAGI.

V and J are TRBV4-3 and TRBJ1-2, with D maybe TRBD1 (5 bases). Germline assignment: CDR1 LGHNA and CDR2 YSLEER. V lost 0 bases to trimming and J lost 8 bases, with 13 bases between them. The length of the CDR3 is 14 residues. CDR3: CASSQEEQVGGYTF. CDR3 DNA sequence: TGCGCCAGCAGCCAAGAAGAACAGGTTGGCGGCTACACCTTC.

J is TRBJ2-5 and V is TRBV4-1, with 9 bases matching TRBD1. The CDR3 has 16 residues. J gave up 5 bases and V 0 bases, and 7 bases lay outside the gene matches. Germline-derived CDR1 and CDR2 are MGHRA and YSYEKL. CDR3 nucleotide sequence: TGCGCCAGCAGCCAAGATGGACAGGGGAGTTATGAGACCCAGTACTTC. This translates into CASSQDGQGSYETQYF.

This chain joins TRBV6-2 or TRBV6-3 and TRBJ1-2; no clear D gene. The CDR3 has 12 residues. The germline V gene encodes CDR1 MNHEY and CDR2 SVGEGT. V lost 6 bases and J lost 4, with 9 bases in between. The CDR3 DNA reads TGTGCCAGCAGCGAGTACTCCTATGGCTACACCTTC. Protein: CASSEYSYGYTF.

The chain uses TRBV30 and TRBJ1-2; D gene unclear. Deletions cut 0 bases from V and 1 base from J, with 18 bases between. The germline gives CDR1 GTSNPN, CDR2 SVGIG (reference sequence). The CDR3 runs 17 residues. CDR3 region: CAWSVQPRAGDNYGYTF. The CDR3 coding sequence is TGTGCCTGGAGTGTACAGCCGAGGGCGGGTGATAACTATGGCTACACCTTC.

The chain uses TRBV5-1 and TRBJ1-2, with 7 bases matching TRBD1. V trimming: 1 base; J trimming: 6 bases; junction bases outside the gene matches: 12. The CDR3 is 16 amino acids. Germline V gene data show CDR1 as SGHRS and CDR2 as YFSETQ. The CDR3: CASSLLGTDRGDGYTF. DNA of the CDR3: TGCGCCAGCAGCTTGCTCGGGACAGACCGCGGAGATGGCTACACCTTC.

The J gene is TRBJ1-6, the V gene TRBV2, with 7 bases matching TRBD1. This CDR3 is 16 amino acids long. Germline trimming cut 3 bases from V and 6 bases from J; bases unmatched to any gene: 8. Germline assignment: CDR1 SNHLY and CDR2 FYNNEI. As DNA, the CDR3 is TGTGCCAGCAGTGAGAACAGGGGAAGCCTTAATTCACCCCTCCACTTT. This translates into CASSENRGSLNSPLHF. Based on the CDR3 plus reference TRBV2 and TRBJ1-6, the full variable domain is EPEVTQTPSHQVTQMGQEVILRCVPISNHLYFYWYRQILGQKVEFLVSFYNNEISEKSEIFDDQFSVERPDGSNFTLKIRSTKLEDSAMYFCASSENRGSLNSPLHFGNGTRLTVT.

CDR3: CASSFAGGQVDTQYF. CDR3 DNA: TGTGCCAGCAGCTTTGCGGGGGGGCAGGTAGATACGCAGTATTTT. This chain joins TRBV7-2 and TRBJ2-3, with 9 bases fitting TRBD2. The CDR3 consists of 15 residues. J lost 5 bases, V lost 3 bases, and 6 bases had no gene match. The germline V gene encodes CDR1 SGHTA and CDR2 FQGNSA. The full variable domain, rest sourced from reference TRBV7-2 and TRBJ2-3, is GAGVSQSPSNKVTEKGKDVELRCDPISGHTALYWYRQSLGQGLEFLIYFQGNSAPDKSGLPSDRFSAERTGGSVSTLTIQRTQQEDSAVYLCASSFAGGQVDTQYFGPGTRLTVL.

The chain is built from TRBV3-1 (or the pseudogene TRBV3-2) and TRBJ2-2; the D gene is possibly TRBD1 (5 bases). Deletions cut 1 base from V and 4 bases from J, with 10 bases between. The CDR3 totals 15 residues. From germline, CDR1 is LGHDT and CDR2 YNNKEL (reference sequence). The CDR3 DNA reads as TGTGCCAGCAGCCAAGTGCAGGGTAGCACCGGGGAGCTGTTTTTT. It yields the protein CASSQVQGSTGELFF.

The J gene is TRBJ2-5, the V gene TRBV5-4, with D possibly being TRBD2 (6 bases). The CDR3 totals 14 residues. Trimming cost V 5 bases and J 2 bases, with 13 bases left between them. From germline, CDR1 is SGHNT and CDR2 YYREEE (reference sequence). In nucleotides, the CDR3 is TGTGCCAGCAGGCGCGGGAACCAACAAGAGACCCAGTACTTC. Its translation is CASRRGNQQETQYF.

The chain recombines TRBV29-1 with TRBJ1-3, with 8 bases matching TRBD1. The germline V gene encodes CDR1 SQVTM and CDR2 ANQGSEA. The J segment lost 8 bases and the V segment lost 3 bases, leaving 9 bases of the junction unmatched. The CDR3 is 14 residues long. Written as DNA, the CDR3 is TGCAGCGTTGAGCTGCGGACAGGGAAAGACACCATATATTTT. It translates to CSVELRTGKDTIYF.

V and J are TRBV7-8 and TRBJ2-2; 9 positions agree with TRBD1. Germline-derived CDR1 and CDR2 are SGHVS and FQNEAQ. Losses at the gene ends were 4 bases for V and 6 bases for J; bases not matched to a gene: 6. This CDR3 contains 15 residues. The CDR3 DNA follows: TGTGCCAGCAGCTCAACAGGGGGCGCGGCCGGGGAGCTGTTTTTT. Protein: CASSSTGGAAGELFF.

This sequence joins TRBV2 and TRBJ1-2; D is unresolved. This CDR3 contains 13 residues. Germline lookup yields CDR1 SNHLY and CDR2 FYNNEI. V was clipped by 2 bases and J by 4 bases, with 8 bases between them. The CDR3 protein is CASSESRVYGYTF. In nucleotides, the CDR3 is TGTGCCAGCAGTGAATCTCGAGTCTATGGCTACACCTTC. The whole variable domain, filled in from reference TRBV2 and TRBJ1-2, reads EPEVTQTPSHQVTQMGQEVILRCVPISNHLYFYWYRQILGQKVEFLVSFYNNEISEKSEIFDDQFSVERPDGSNFTLKIRSTKLEDSAMYFCASSESRVYGYTFGSGTRLTVV.

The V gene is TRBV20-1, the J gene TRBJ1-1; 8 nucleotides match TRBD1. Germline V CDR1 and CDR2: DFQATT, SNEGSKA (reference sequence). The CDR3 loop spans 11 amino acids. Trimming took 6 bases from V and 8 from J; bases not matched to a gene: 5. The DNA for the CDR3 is TGCAGTGCCCGACAGGGGTTGGAAGCTTTCTTT. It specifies CSARQGLEAFF.